One and the same sample provided the 5 T cell receptor beta chains below, sequenced in a study of T-cell memory formation after mild COVID-19. TCRdb used MiXCR to reprocess the 5' RACE reads, holding one entry per CDR3 protein. The data hold about 110,000 distinct CDR3 sequences, with roughly 14% observed a single time. The sequencing sample was made of PBMCs or a T cell subset sorted from them (not recorded which). These receptors originate from a man between 18 and 29 years old who had mild COVID-19 (a few samples of this study predate the infection). Cell type and time point are not known.

The rearrangement uses TRBV25-1 and TRBJ1-1; D unclear. In germline, CDR1 is MGHDK, CDR2 SYGVNS. V was trimmed by 6 bases and J by 7 bases, leaving 12 bases between them. CDR3 length: 12 residues. The CDR3 DNA reads as TGTGCCAGCAGGATCGGACCGTTTGAAGCTTTCTTT. The encoded protein is CASRIGPFEAFF.

This clonotype showed up just a few times. This chain connects TRBV13 to TRBJ1-1; 7 nucleotides line up with TRBD1. The J segment lost 2 bases and the V segment lost 2 bases, leaving 11 bases of the junction unmatched. Germline loops: CDR1 PRHDT, CDR2 FYEKMQ (reference sequence). CDR3 length: 17 residues. CDR3 sequence: CASSLSGGAGGNTEAFF. CDR3 in DNA: TGTGCCAGCAGCTTATCCGGGGGCGCAGGGGGAAACACTGAAGCTTTCTTT.

The chain joins TRBV29-1 to TRBJ1-2; D unclear. Germline assignment: CDR1 SQVTM and CDR2 ANQGSEA. The V and J ends lost 3 bases and 0 bases respectively, with 8 bases between them. This CDR3 has 13 residues. CDR3 sequence: CSVEKGTNYGYTF. The CDR3 bases are TGCAGCGTTGAGAAGGGAACTAACTATGGCTACACCTTC.

This clonotype has just a few counts. V and J are TRBV10-3 and TRBJ2-7; D gene unclear. Trimming cost V 3 bases and J 0 bases, with 12 bases left between them. The CDR3 covers 15 residues. Germline values: CDR1 ENHRY, CDR2 SYGVKD. The CDR3 here is CAISDPDHSSYEQYF. CDR3 nucleotide sequence: TGTGCCATCAGTGATCCGGACCATAGCTCCTACGAGCAGTACTTC.

The V gene is TRBV4-1, the J gene TRBJ2-2; 8 bases match TRBD1. Germline values: CDR1 MGHRA, CDR2 YSYEKL. The CDR3 contains 14 residues. V lost 4 bases to trimming and J lost 7 bases; unmatched junction nucleotides: 5. This CDR3 reads CASSLWTGIGELFF. In nucleotides, the CDR3 is TGCGCCAGCAGCCTTTGGACAGGGATCGGGGAGCTGTTTTTT.